This entry lists 27 T cell receptor beta chains sequenced from one sample in a study of T cells in localized non-small cell lung cancer. The protocol was immunoSEQ multiplex PCR, while the TCRdb copy is restricted to in-frame clones and leaves out a portion. The data show about 30,000 clones, with under 95% seen just once and less than 0.8% held by the top ten. This specimen consisted of peripheral blood, obtained before any cancer treatment. All receptors derive from a woman aged 40-75 years with stage I lung adenocarcinoma.

The V call is TRBV10-1, the J call TRBJ2-7, with TRBD2 matching over 12 bases. The trim removed 8 bases at V and 0 bases at J, leaving 14 bases unmatched. The length of the CDR3 is 18 residues. CDR1 and CDR2 (germline): WNHNN, SYGVQD (reference sequence). The CDR3 sequence: CASRTMGLAGGSSYEQYF. CDR3 DNA sequence: TGCGCCAGCCGTACAATGGGGCTAGCGGGAGGGAGCTCCTACGAGCAGTACTTC.

V and J are TRBV5-6 and TRBJ1-1, with 7 bases identical to TRBD1. This CDR3 contains 18 residues. Losses at the gene ends were 2 bases for V and 1 base for J; bases not matched to a gene: 14. Germline V CDR1 and CDR2: SGHDT, YYEEEE. The chain's CDR3 is CASSFGEGTEVPNTEAFF. The DNA for the CDR3 is TGTGCCAGCAGCTTTGGAGAAGGGACAGAGGTACCGAACACTGAAGCTTTCTTT.

This chain connects TRBV5-4 to TRBJ2-3; D is unclear. Trimming left V 5 bases short and J 2 bases short, with 21 bases between. This CDR3 has 17 residues. Germline V gives CDR1 SGHNT, CDR2 YYREEE (reference sequence). The CDR3 region is CASSQILGSLTTDTQYF. As DNA, the CDR3 is TGTGCCAGCAGTCAAATCTTGGGGTCGCTAACCACAGATACGCAGTATTTT. The variable domain in full, completed from reference TRBV5-4 and TRBJ2-3, reads ETGVTQSPTHLIKTRGQQVTLRCSSQSGHNTVSWYQQALGQGPQFIFQYYREEENGRGNFPPRFSGLQFPNYSSELNVNALELDDSALYLCASSQILGSLTTDTQYFGPGTRLTVL.

The rearrangement joins TRBV15 to TRBJ1-5, with TRBD1 identical over 7 bases. The V gene end was trimmed by 4 bases and the J gene end by 1 base; junction bases not matched to a gene: 4. Looked up from germline, CDR1 is LNHNV and CDR2 is YYDKDF (reference sequence). The CDR3 totals 15 residues. The DNA of the CDR3 is TGTGCCACCAGCAAAAGACAGGGAAGCAATCAGCCCCAGCATTTT. Its translation: CATSKRQGSNQPQHF.

The rearrangement uses TRBV10-3 and TRBJ2-7; D is perhaps TRBD1 (6 bases). The CDR3 length is 14 residues. V was pared by 0 bases and J by 1 base, with 7 bases between. The germline gives CDR1 ENHRY, CDR2 SYGVKD. The CDR3, as DNA: TGTGCCATCAGTGAGTCCGACAGGTCCTACGAGCAGTACTTC. Translating it yields CAISESDRSYEQYF.

The CDR3 loop is CASSPQLDISPALFF. For the CDR3, the DNA is TGTGCCAGCAGCCCCCAATTGGACATTTCTCCTGCGCTGTTTTTT. This chain links TRBV7-3 with TRBJ2-2; TRBD1 might be the D (5 bases). The CDR3 sequence is 15 residues long. The V and J ends lost 5 bases and 13 bases respectively, with 23 bases between them. CDR1 and CDR2 from the germline V gene are SGHTA and FQGTGA.

The rearrangement joins TRBV6-1 to TRBJ1-1; tentative D call: TRBD1 (6 bases). V was trimmed by 2 bases and J by 6 bases, leaving 16 bases between them. The germline CDR1 and CDR2 sequences are MNHNS and SASEGT. This CDR3 spans 15 amino acids. For the CDR3, the DNA is TGTGCCAGCAGTGAAAGGGGGGGCAGTTCACCTGAAGCTTTCTTT. This translates into CASSERGGSSPEAFF.

The chain has TRBV9 and TRBJ2-5; a possible D gene is TRBD2 (7 bases). Germline V gene lookup returns CDR1 SGDLS and CDR2 YYNGEE. There are 16 residues in the CDR3. Trimming pared 0 bases from V and 5 bases from J, leaving 17 bases between. Written as DNA, the CDR3 is TGTGCCAGCAGCGTAGCCTCGCGGGGGCGATACGAGACCCAGTACTTC. Protein product: CASSVASRGRYETQYF.

With regard to this clone: This specimen includes other DNA sequences encoding the same CDR3. The V call is TRBV18, the J call TRBJ2-7; the match to TRBD1 covers 7 bases. Germline lookup yields CDR1 KGHSH and CDR2 LQKENI. This CDR3 comprises 13 residues. The trim removed 3 bases at V and 6 bases at J, leaving 5 bases unmatched. CDR3 sequence reads: CASSPDREGEQYF. In DNA, the CDR3 is TGTGCCAGCTCACCCGACAGGGAAGGCGAGCAGTACTTC.

The V call is TRBV28, the J call TRBJ1-4; a possible D gene is TRBD1 (5 bases). CDR3 length: 15 residues. Germline values: CDR1 MDHEN, CDR2 SYDVKM. V lost 6 bases and J lost 4, with 15 bases in between. In nucleotides, the CDR3 is TGTGCCAGCAGAGACCCGGGACCGCGTAATGAAAAACTGTTTTTT. Translation: CASRDPGPRNEKLFF.

V gene TRBV7-2 combines with J gene TRBJ1-1; a possible D gene is TRBD1 (6 bases). The germline gives CDR1 SGHTA, CDR2 FQGNSA. The CDR3 covers 16 residues. The V gene lost 9 bases and the J gene lost 2 bases, with 22 bases spanning the gap. CDR3 loop: CARGPGQRLLNTEAFF. CDR3 bases: TGTGCCAGGGGTCCGGGACAAAGACTGCTAAACACTGAAGCTTTCTTT. Based on the CDR3 plus reference TRBV7-2 and TRBJ1-1, the full variable domain is GAGVSQSPSNKVTEKGKDVELRCDPISGHTALYWYRQSLGQGLEFLIYFQGNSAPDKSGLPSDRFSAERTGGSVSTLTIQRTQQEDSAVYLCARGPGQRLLNTEAFFGQGTRLTVV.

The rearrangement uses TRBV15 and TRBJ1-5, with a weak D call TRBD1 (5 bases). The CDR3 contains 12 residues. The V end lost 4 bases, the J end lost 7 bases, and 8 bases lay between the germline ends. CDR1 LNHNV and CDR2 YYDKDF come from the germline V gene (reference sequence). DNA of the CDR3: TGTGCCACCAGCAAAGACAGCCAGCCCCAGCATTTT. This gives the protein CATSKDSQPQHF.

The chain links TRBV11-2 to TRBJ2-7; D is undetermined. The CDR3 is 14 residues long. With 4 bases removed from V and 1 base from J, the gap between germline ends came to 11 bases. The germline gives CDR1 SGHAT, CDR2 FQNNGV. CDR3 region: CASSSTRESYEQYF. Here the CDR3 DNA reads TGTGCCAGCAGCTCAACTCGAGAATCCTACGAGCAGTACTTC. Full variable domain (outside the CDR3, taken from reference TRBV11-2 and TRBJ2-7): EAGVAQSPRYKIIEKRQSVAFWCNPISGHATLYWYQQILGQGPKLLIQFQNNGVVDDSQLPKDRFSAERLKGVDSTLKIQPAKLEDSAVYLCASSSTRESYEQYFGPGTRLTVT.

This clone was detected a few times. V usage is TRBV5-1 and J usage is TRBJ2-3; D is perhaps TRBD1 (5 bases). CDR1 and CDR2 (germline): SGHRS, YFSETQ. The V gene lost 0 bases and the J gene lost 2 bases, with 10 bases spanning the gap. CDR3 length: 15 residues. The CDR3 nucleotides read TGCGCCAGCAGCTTGGAGGGGCTGGACACAGATACGCAGTATTTT. This gives the protein CASSLEGLDTDTQYF.

V is TRBV13 and J is TRBJ1-2; TRBD1 is a possible D gene (6 bases). V lost 5 bases, J lost 4 bases, and 20 bases lay in between. Germline V lookup: CDR1 PRHDT, CDR2 FYEKMQ (reference sequence). This CDR3 comprises 16 residues. CDR3 sequence reads: CASSTTFDRWIYGYTF. CDR3 DNA: TGTGCCAGCAGCACCACATTTGACAGGTGGATCTATGGCTACACCTTC.

The rearrangement links TRBV7-2 to TRBJ2-7; possible D gene TRBD1, 5 bases. V gave up 6 bases and J gave up 0 bases, with 12 bases separating them. CDR1 and CDR2 (germline): SGHTA, FQGNSA. This CDR3 spans 14 amino acids. The CDR3 DNA is TGTGCCAGCAGAACCATGACAGCCTCCTACGAGCAGTACTTC. This encodes CASRTMTASYEQYF.

The chain is built from TRBV5-5 and TRBJ2-2; D unresolved. Germline V CDR1 and CDR2: SGHKS, YYEKEE (reference sequence). V was cut by 1 base and J by 2 bases, with 12 bases left in between. This CDR3 is built from 16 residues. The CDR3 bases are TGTGCCAGCAGCTTGATTGGCAGTGACAACACCGGGGAGCTGTTTTTT. Residues: CASSLIGSDNTGELFF. The full variable domain, its missing parts supplied by reference TRBV5-5 and TRBJ2-2, is DAGVTQSPTHLIKTRGQQVTLRCSPISGHKSVSWYQQVLGQGPQFIFQYYEKEERGRGNFPDRFSARQFPNYSSELNVNALLLGDSALYLCASSLIGSDNTGELFFGEGSRLTVL.

This chain's CDR3 is CASSEGRMLQGAYEQYF. CDR3 DNA sequence: TGTGCCAGCAGTGAAGGTCGTATGTTACAGGGAGCCTACGAGCAGTACTTC. The chain employs TRBV6-1 and TRBJ2-7; TRBD1 is a possible D gene (6 bases). This CDR3 comprises 17 residues. Trimming removed 1 base at V and 2 bases at J, with 18 bases between. The germline gives CDR1 MNHNS, CDR2 SASEGT.

CDR3 bases: TGCGCCAGCAGCCCTTACATCCCCGACAGGGAGGCTGGAAACACCATATATTTT. Protein product: CASSPYIPDREAGNTIYF. V is TRBV4-3 and J is TRBJ1-3; the match to TRBD1 covers 7 bases. Germline CDR1 LGHNA, CDR2 YSLEER. There are 18 residues in the CDR3. V dropped 4 bases and J dropped 2; count of bases not matched to a gene: 14.

This clone is a singleton in its sample. This chain joins TRBV9 and TRBJ1-2, with D possibly matching TRBD1 (6 bases). From germline, CDR1 is SGDLS and CDR2 YYNGEE. The CDR3 loop spans 15 amino acids. V gave up 3 bases and J gave up 4 bases, with 16 bases separating them. The chain's CDR3 is CASSAGQFQGYGYTF. CDR3 bases: TGTGCCAGCAGCGCAGGACAGTTTCAGGGCTATGGCTACACCTTC.

The chain combines TRBV6-5 with TRBJ1-6, with TRBD1 identical over 7 bases. The CDR3 totals 15 residues. V dropped 1 base and J dropped 10; count of bases not matched to a gene: 7. Germline CDR1 and CDR2: MNHEY and SVGAGI. DNA for the CDR3: TGTGCCAGCAGTTACTACGGACAGGTTGGGTCACCCCTCCACTTT. This sequence encodes CASSYYGQVGSPLHF.

V and J are TRBV7-9 and TRBJ1-4; D gene unclear. CDR1 and CDR2 (germline): SEHNR, FQNEAQ (reference sequence). The V end was cut by 5 bases, the J end by 8 bases, with 12 bases between. The CDR3 runs 13 residues. The CDR3 nucleotides are TGTGCCAGCAGCCTCCCCAACGGCGAAAAACTGTTTTTT. Translation: CASSLPNGEKLFF.

V and J are TRBV28 and TRBJ2-6, with D perhaps TRBD1 (5 bases). The V gene lost 6 bases and the J gene lost 0 bases, with 9 bases spanning the gap. Germline lookup yields CDR1 MDHEN and CDR2 SYDVKM. The CDR3 length is 15 residues. CDR3 nucleotides: TGTGCCAGCAGAAATCAGGGCTCTGGGGCCAACGTCCTGACTTTC. This sequence encodes CASRNQGSGANVLTF. The whole variable domain, remainder taken from reference TRBV28 and TRBJ2-6, is DVKVTQSSRYLVKRTGEKVFLECVQDMDHENMFWYRQDPGLGLRLIYFSYDVKMKEKGDIPEGYSVSREKKERFSLILESASTNQTSMYLCASRNQGSGANVLTFGAGSRLTVL.

This chain connects TRBV4-3 to TRBJ2-7, with 9 bases identical to TRBD2. V lost 5 bases to trimming and J lost 1 base; unmatched junction nucleotides: 3. Germline V gene lookup returns CDR1 LGHNA and CDR2 YSLEER. The CDR3 has 14 amino acids. The CDR3 coding sequence is TGCGCCAGCAGCTATAGCGGGAGATCCTACGAGCAGTACTTC. As protein: CASSYSGRSYEQYF.

The chain joins TRBV10-2 to TRBJ1-1; the D gene is possibly TRBD1 (5 bases). The CDR3 has 13 amino acids. Trimming pared 11 bases from V and 8 bases from J, leaving 21 bases between. CDR1 WSHSY and CDR2 SAAADI come from the germline V gene. The CDR3 sequence: CAAQGRGEGEAFF. For the CDR3, the DNA is TGCGCCGCGCAGGGTAGGGGTGAGGGAGAAGCTTTCTTT.

This clone was detected only once. The chain recombines TRBV19 with TRBJ1-1, with D maybe TRBD1 (5 bases). Between the trimmed V and J ends, which lost 3 bases and 13 bases, there was a span of 12 bases. Germline lookup yields CDR1 LNHDA and CDR2 SQIVND (reference sequence). The CDR3 runs to 11 residues. The CDR3 loop reads CASSMGDWSFF. The CDR3 DNA sequence: TGTGCCAGTAGTATGGGGGATTGGAGTTTCTTT.

This chain uses TRBV27 with TRBJ1-5; the D gene is possibly TRBD1 (6 bases). Germline loops: CDR1 MNHEY, CDR2 SMNVEV (reference sequence). Trimming took off 6 bases at V and 0 bases at J, with 12 bases between the two ends. The CDR3 is 15 residues long. The CDR3 protein is CASRDRAYSNQPQHF. In DNA, the CDR3 is TGTGCCAGCAGGGACAGAGCTTATAGCAATCAGCCCCAGCATTTT.